This T cell receptor beta chain is drawn from a study of blood T cell repertoires in COVID-19. V lost 2 bases and J 7 bases, leaving 15 bases between the germline ends. This CDR3 is 14 amino acids long. Germline V gene sequence: CDR1 LNHNV, CDR2 YYDKDF (reference sequence). Original handling: Estimation of nucleated cell counts relied on the amplification of reference gene primers. This table comes from immunoSEQ multiplex PCR, and its TCRdb copy is limited to in-frame clones, with some not included. That table supplies the V and J calls and clone size; D and trimming were determined from the DNA. Here the sample spans about 160,000 clones, over 60% being singletons.

V and J are TRBV15 and TRBJ2-7; no reliable D call. Sequenced input: peripheral blood. This TCR derives from a man between 60 and 75 years old with acute or convalescent COVID-19. The DNA of the CDR3 is TGTGCCACCAGCAGATCTCGATCGCGAATTGAGCAGTACTTC. Its protein product is CATSRSRSRIEQYF.